This T cell receptor (beta chain) was obtained from a study of prognosis after radiotherapy for stage I lung cancer. Study context: Receipt of concurrent therapy with stereotactic body radiotherapy occurred in no patient. The study, taken as a whole, reports: The study found that unique TCR clone counts fell after stereotactic body radiation therapy, median about 10,000 versus 6,900.

The length of the CDR3 is 15 residues. Trimming removed 3 bases from V and 4 bases from J, with 15 bases in between. From germline, CDR1 is ENHRY and CDR2 SYGVKD. Starting from genomic DNA, TCR beta CDR3 was amplified through two-round multiplex PCR. Gene-specific primers for each TRBV and TRBJ gene drove first-round PCR. TCRdb passed the multiplex PCR reads through MiXCR, listing each CDR3 protein once. The sample includes around 56,000 distinct CDR3 sequences, 26% of them seen just once. This clonotype came up many times. Its antigen is not known. The V and J genes are TRBV10-3 and TRBJ1-2, with D possibly TRBD1 on 5 matching bases. The TCR originated in a donor over 45 with non-small cell lung cancer. The sample was PBMCs, taken before or after stereotactic body radiation therapy (not recorded which). The CDR3 sequence: CAISEFEAGSYGYTF. The CDR3 region has the DNA TGTGCCATCAGTGAATTTGAGGCAGGGAGCTATGGCTACACCTTC.